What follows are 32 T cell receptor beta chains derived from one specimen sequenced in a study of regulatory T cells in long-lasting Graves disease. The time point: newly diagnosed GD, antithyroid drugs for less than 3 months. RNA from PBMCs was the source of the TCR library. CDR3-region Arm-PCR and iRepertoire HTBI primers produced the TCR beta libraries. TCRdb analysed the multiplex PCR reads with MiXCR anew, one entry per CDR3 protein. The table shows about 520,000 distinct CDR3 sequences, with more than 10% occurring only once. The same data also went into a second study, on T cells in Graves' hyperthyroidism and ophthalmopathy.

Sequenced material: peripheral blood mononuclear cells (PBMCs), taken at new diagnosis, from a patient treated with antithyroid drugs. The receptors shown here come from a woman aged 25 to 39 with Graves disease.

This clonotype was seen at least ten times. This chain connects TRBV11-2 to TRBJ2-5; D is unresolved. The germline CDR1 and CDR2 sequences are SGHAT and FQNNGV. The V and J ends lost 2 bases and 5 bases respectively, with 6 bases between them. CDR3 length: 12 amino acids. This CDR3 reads CASSLIGETQYF. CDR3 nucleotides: TGTGCCAGCAGCTTAATCGGGGAGACCCAGTACTTC.

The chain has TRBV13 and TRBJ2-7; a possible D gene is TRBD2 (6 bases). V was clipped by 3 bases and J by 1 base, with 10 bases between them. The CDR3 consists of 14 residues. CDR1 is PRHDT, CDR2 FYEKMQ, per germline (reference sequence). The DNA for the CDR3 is TGTGCCAGCAGCTTTGGGCGGGATTCCTACGAGCAGTACTTC. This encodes CASSFGRDSYEQYF. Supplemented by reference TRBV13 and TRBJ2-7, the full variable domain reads AAGVIQSPRHLIKEKRETATLKCYPIPRHDTVYWYQQGPGQDPQFLISFYEKMQSDKGSIPDRFSAQQFSDYHSELNMSSLELGDSALYFCASSFGRDSYEQYFGPGTRLTVT.

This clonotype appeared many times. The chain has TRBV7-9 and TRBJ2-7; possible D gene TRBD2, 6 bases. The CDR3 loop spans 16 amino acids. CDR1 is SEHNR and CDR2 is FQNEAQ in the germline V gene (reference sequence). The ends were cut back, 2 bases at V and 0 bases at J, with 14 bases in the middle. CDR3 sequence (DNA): TGTGCCAGCAGCTTATTCGGCGGGGCGAGCTCCTACGAGCAGTACTTC. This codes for CASSLFGGASSYEQYF.

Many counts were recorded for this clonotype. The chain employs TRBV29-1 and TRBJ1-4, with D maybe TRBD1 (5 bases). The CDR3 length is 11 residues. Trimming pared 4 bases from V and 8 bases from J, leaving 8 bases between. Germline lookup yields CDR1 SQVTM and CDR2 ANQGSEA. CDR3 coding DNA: TGCAGCGTTGGGAGGGGAGAAAAACTGTTTTTT. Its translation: CSVGRGEKLFF.

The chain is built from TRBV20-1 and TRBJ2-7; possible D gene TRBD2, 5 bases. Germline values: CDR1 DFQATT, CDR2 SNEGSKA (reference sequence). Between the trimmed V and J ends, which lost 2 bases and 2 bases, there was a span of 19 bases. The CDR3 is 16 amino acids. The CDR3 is CSARTTGIGAPYEQYF. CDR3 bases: TGCAGTGCTAGAACCACCGGGATCGGAGCCCCCTACGAGCAGTACTTC.

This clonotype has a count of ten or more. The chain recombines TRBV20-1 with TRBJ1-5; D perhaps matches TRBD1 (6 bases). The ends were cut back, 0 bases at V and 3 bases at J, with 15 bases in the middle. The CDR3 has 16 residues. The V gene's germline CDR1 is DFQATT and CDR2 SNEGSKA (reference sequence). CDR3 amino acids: CSARELSGVDNQPQHF. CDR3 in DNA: TGCAGTGCTAGAGAATTATCAGGGGTTGACAATCAGCCCCAGCATTTT.

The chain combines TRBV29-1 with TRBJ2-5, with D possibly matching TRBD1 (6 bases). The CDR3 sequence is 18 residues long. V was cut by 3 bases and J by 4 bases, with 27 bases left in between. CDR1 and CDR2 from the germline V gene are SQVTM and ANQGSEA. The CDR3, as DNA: TGCAGCGTTGATAGTCTTCGGACCAACAGGGTTGCGGCAGAGACCCAGTACTTC. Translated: CSVDSLRTNRVAAETQYF.

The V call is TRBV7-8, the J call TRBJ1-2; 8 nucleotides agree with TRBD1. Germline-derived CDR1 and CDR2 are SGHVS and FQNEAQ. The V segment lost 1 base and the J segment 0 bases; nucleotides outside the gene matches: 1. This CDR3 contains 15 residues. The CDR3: CASSLDRGSNYGYTF. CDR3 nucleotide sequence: TGTGCCAGCAGCTTAGACAGGGGGTCTAACTATGGCTACACCTTC.

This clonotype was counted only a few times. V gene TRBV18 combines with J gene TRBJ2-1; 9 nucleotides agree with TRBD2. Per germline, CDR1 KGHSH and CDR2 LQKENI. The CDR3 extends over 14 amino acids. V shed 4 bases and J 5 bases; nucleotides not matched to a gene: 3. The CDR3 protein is CASSQTSGDNEQFF. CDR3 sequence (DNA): TGTGCCAGCTCACAGACTAGCGGAGACAATGAGCAGTTCTTC.

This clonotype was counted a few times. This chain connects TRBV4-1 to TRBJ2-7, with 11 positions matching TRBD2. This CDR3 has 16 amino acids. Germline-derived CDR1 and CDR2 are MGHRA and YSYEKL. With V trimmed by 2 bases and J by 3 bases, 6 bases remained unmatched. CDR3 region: CASSQPTSGNNYEQYF. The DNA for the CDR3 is TGCGCCAGCAGCCAACCGACTAGCGGGAACAACTACGAGCAGTACTTC.

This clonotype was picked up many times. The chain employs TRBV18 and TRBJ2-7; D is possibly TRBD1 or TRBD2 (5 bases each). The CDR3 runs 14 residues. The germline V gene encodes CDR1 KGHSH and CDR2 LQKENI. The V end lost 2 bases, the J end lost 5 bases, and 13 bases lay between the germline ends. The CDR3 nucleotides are TGTGCCAGCTCACCAAACGGGGCGTCGGACGAGCAGTACTTC. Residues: CASSPNGASDEQYF.

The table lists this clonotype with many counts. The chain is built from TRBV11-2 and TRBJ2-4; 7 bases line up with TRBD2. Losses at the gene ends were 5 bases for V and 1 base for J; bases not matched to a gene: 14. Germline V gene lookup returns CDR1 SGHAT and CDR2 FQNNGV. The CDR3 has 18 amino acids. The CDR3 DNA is TGTGCCAGCAGCCTAGTACGCAGGGAGGGGAAGGCCAAAAACATTCAGTACTTC. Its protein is CASSLVRREGKAKNIQYF.

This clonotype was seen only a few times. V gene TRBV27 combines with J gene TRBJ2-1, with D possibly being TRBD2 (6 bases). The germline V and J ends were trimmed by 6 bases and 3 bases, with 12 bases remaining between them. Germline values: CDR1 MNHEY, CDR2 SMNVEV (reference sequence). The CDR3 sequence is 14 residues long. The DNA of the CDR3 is TGTGCCAGCAGCTGGGGGAGGCTCTACAATGAGCAGTTCTTC. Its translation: CASSWGRLYNEQFF.

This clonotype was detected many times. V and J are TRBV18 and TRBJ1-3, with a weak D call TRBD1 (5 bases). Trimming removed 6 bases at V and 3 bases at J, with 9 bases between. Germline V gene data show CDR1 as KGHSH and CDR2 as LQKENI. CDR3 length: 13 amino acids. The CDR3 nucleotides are TGTGCCAGCTCGCAGGGAGATGGAAACACCATATATTTT. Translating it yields CASSQGDGNTIYF.

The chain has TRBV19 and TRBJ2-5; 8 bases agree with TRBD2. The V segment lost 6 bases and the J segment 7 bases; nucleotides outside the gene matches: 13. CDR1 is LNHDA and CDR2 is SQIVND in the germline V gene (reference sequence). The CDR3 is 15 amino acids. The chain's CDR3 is CASSQRGLLHPTQYF. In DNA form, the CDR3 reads TGTGCCAGTAGCCAGCGGGGGCTCCTTCATCCGACCCAGTACTTC.

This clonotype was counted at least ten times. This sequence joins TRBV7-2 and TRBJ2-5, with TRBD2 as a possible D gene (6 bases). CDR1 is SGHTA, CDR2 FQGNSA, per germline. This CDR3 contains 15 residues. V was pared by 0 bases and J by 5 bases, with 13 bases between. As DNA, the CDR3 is TGTGCCAGCAGCTTAGCGGGAGGTGGCCCCGAGACCCAGTACTTC. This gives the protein CASSLAGGGPETQYF.

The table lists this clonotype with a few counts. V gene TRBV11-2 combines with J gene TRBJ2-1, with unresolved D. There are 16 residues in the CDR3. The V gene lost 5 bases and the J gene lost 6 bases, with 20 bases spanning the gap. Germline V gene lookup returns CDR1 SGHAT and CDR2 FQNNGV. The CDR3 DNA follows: TGTGCCAGCAGCGACGTTTTTGGAACCCGATTCAATGAGCAGTTCTTC. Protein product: CASSDVFGTRFNEQFF.

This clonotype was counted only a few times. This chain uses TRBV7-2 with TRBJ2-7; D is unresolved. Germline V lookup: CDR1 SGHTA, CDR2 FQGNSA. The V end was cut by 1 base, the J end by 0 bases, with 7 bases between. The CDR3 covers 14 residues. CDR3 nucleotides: TGTGCCAGCAGCTTAGACTGGAGCTCCTACGAGCAGTACTTC. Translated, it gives CASSLDWSSYEQYF. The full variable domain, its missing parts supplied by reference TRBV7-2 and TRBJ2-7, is GAGVSQSPSNKVTEKGKDVELRCDPISGHTALYWYRQSLGQGLEFLIYFQGNSAPDKSGLPSDRFSAERTGGSVSTLTIQRTQQEDSAVYLCASSLDWSSYEQYFGPGTRLTVT.

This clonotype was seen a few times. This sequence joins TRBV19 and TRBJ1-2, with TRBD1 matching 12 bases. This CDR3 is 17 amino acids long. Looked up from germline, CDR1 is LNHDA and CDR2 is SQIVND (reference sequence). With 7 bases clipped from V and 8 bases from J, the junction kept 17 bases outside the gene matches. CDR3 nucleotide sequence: TGTGCCAGTACCCTGCTAGGCCCGGGACAGGGGGCTCGCGGCTACACCTTC. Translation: CASTLLGPGQGARGYTF. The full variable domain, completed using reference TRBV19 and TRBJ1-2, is DGGITQSPKYLFRKEGQNVTLSCEQNLNHDAMYWYRQDPGQGLRLIYYSQIVNDFQKGDIAEGYSVSREKKESFPLTVTSAQKNPTAFYLCASTLLGPGQGARGYTFGSGTRLTVV.

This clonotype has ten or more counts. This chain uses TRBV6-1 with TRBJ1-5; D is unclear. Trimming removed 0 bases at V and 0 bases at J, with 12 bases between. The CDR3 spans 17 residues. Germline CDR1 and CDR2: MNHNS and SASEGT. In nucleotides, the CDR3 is TGTGCCAGCAGTGAAGCGCTTCAAAGATATAGCAATCAGCCCCAGCATTTT. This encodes CASSEALQRYSNQPQHF.

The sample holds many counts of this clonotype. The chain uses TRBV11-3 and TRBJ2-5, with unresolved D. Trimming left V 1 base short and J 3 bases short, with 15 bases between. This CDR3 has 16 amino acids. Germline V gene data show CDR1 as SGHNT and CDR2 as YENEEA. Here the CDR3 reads CASSLVSQLLEETQYF. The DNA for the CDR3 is TGTGCCAGCAGCTTAGTGTCACAGTTGCTCGAAGAGACCCAGTACTTC. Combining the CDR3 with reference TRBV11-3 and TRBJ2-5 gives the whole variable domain EAGVVQSPRYKIIEKKQPVAFWCNPISGHNTLYWYLQNLGQGPELLIRYENEEAVDDSQLPKDRFSAERLKGVDSTLKIQPAELGDSAVYLCASSLVSQLLEETQYFGPGTRLLVL.

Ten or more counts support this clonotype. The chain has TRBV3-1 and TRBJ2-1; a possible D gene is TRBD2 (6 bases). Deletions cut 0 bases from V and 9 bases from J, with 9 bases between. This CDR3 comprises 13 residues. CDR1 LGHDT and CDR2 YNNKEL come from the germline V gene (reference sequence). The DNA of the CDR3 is TGTGCCAGCAGCCAAGAACTAGCCCGTGAGCAGTTCTTC. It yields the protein CASSQELAREQFF.

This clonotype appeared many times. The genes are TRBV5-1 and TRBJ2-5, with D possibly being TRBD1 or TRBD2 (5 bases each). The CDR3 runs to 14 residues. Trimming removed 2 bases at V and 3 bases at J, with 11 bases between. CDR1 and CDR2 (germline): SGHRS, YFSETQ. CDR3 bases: TGCGCCAGCAGCTTCGGGACGATCGAAGAGACCCAGTACTTC. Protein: CASSFGTIEETQYF.

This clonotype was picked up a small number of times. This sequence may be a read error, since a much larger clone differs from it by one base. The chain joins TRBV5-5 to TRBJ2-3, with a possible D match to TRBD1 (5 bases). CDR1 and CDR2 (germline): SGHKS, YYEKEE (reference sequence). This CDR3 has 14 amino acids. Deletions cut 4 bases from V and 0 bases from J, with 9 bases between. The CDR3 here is CASSRQSSTDTQYF. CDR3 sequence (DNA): TGTGCCAGCAGCCGACAGTCTAGCACAGATACGCAGTATTTT.

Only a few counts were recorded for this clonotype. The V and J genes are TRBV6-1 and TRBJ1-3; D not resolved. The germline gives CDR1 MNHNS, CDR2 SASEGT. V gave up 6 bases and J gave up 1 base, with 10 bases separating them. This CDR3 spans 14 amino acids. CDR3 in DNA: TGTGCCAGCAGGTCCCCCGGGTCTGGAAACACCATATATTTT. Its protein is CASRSPGSGNTIYF.

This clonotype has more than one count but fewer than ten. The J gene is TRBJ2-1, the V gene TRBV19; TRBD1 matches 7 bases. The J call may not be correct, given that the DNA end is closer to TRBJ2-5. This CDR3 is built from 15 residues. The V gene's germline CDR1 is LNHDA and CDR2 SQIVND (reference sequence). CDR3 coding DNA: TGTGCCAGTAGTATGGCAGGGGGTTACGGAGAGACCCAGTACTTC. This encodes CASSMAGGYGETQYF.

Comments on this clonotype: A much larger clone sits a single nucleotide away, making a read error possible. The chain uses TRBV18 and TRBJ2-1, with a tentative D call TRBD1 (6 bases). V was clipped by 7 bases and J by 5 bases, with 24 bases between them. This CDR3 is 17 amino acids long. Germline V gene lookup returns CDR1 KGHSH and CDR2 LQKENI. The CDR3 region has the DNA TGTGCCAGCTTACTATTTTCGGGACAAACAGTTAACAATGAGCAGTTCTTC. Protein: CASLLFSGQTVNNEQFF.

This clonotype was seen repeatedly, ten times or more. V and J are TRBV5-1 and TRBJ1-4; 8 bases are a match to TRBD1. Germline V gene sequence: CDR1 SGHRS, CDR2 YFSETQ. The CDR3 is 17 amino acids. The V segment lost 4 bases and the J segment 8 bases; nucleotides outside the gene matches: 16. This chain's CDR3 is CASSKSITGTGGEKLFF. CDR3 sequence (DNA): TGCGCCAGCAGCAAGAGCATTACCGGGACAGGTGGAGAAAAACTGTTTTTT.

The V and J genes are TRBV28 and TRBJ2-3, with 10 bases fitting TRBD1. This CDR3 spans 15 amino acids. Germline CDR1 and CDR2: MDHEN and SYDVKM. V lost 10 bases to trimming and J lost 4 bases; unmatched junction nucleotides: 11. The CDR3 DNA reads TGTGCCATCTCTTCCCCGGGACAGGGGTCAGATACGCAGTATTTT. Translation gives CAISSPGQGSDTQYF.

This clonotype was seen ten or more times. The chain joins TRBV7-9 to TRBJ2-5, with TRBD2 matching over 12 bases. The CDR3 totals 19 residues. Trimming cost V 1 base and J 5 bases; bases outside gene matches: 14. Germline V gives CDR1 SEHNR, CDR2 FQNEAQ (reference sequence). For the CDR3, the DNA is TGTGCCAGCAGCTTAGAGGGTCGAGGACTAGCGGGATTTCAGGAGACCCAGTACTTC. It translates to CASSLEGRGLAGFQETQYF. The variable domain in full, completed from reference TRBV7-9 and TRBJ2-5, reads DTGVSQNPRHKITKRGQNVTFRCDPISEHNRLYWYRQTLGQGPEFLTYFQNEAQLEKSRLLSDRFSAERPKGSFSTLEIQRTEQGDSAMYLCASSLEGRGLAGFQETQYFGPGTRLLVL.

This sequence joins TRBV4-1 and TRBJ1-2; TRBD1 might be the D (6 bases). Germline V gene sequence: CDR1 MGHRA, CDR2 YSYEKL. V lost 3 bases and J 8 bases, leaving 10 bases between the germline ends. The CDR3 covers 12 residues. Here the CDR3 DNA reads TGCGCCAGCAGCCAGCAGGGGAGGGGCTACACCTTC. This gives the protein CASSQQGRGYTF.

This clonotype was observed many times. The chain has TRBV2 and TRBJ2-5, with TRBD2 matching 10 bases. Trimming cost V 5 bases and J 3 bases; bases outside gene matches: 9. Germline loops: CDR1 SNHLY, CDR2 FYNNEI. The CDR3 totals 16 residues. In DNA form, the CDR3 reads TGTGCCAGCAGTCCCTTAGGACTAGCGGAAAAAGAGACCCAGTACTTC. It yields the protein CASSPLGLAEKETQYF.